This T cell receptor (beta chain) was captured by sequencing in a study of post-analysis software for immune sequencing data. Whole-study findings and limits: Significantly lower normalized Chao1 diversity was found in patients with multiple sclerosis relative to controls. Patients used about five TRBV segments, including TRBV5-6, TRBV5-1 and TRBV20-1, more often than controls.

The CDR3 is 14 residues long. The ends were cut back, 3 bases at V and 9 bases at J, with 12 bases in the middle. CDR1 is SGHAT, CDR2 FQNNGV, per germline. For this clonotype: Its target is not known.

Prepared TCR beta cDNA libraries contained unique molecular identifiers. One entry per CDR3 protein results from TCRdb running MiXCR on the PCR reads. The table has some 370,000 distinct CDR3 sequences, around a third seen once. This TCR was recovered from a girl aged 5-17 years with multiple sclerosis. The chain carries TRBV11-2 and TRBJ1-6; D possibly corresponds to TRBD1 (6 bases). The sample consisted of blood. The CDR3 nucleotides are TGTGCCAGCAGCTTGAACAGGGTCAGTTCACCCCTCCACTTT. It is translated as CASSLNRVSSPLHF.